This TCR beta chain was captured by sequencing in a study of blood T cell repertoires in COVID-19. Study information: From the United States, Italy and Spain came samples of acute and convalescent COVID-19.

This clone was found once. Individuals aged roughly 18 to 95 years were recruited from 24 US areas. The recovered donors of Cohort 3 showed two negative PCRs, clearance, or symptom resolution. Using immunoSEQ multiplex PCR, the repertoire was profiled, and TCRdb retains in-frame clones only, with some absent. The sample shows about 360,000 clones, 87% of them seen only once. The clonotype was recovered from a man aged 25 to 40 who had recovered from COVID-19. The specimen sequenced was PBMCs or T cells enriched from blood (not recorded which).

CDR3 amino acids: CASSKGNRDYGYTF. The CDR3 nucleotides read TGTGCCAGTTCTAAGGGGAATCGCGACTATGGCTACACCTTC. This chain joins TRBV19 and TRBJ1-2; a weak D match, TRBD1 (5 bases). In germline, CDR1 is LNHDA, CDR2 SQIVND (reference sequence). V gave up 8 bases and J gave up 3 bases, with 16 bases separating them. This CDR3 region has 14 residues.